The TCR beta chain described here comes from a study of blood T cell repertoires in COVID-19. Across the whole study: Samples came from the United States, Italy and Spain, spanning acute and convalescent COVID-19.

Some clones are missing from TCRdb's copy, which holds only in-frame ones; the method was immunoSEQ multiplex PCR. Of about 29,000 clones listed, 80% to 90% are singletons. Trimming pared 4 bases from V and 2 bases from J, leaving 9 bases between. The germline V gene has CDR1 MNHEY and CDR2 SVGAGI. CDR3 length equals 14 residues. Material for sequencing was peripheral blood. V and J are TRBV6-5 and TRBJ1-5; TRBD1 is a possible D gene (6 bases). The origin of this receptor is a man of 80 years or more with acute or convalescent COVID-19. The CDR3 loop is CASSSGVGNQPQHF. The CDR3 DNA follows: TGTGCCAGCAGTTCAGGGGTGGGCAATCAGCCCCAGCATTTT.